This TCR beta chain was found in a study of T cell clonotyping in hematopoietic cell transplantation. Study-wide findings and caveats: Recipient TCR diversity dropped after transplant; expanded clonotypes rose from day 30 to 180. Without cell sorting, CD4 versus CD8 contributions remain unresolved.

Turning to this clone: Antigen specificity is unknown.

Produced via immunoSEQ multiplex PCR; TCRdb's table is partial and in-frame only. Of about 50,000 clones listed, 86% are singletons. The CDR3 covers 13 residues. Germline-derived CDR1 and CDR2 are SGHRS and YFSETQ. The V gene lost 0 bases and the J gene lost 6 bases, with 10 bases spanning the gap. As to time point: recipient sample about 28 days before transplant, after cytoreduction. This clonotype was sampled from a man aged 60-69 years with biphenotypic leukemia. Some clones in this sample may be carry-over from other donors' samples. The chain couples TRBV5-1 to TRBJ2-7; a weak D match, TRBD1 (5 bases). The sequencing used peripheral blood mononuclear cells, collected before stem cell transplant. This CDR3 reads CASSLELGPEQYF. The CDR3 DNA sequence: TGCGCCAGCAGCTTGGAGTTGGGGCCCGAGCAGTACTTC.